The 26 T cell receptor beta chains in this list originate from one sample, sequenced in a study of blood T cell repertoires in COVID-19. Sequencing was performed with immunoSEQ multiplex PCR; in TCRdb, only in-frame clones are kept and a portion is missing. Here the sample spans about 170,000 clones, around 87% being singletons. Sequencing was performed on peripheral blood. The receptors derive from a woman of 80 years or more with COVID-19, enrolled during active disease.

V is TRBV19 and J is TRBJ1-1; maybe TRBD1 (6 bases). Germline lookup yields CDR1 LNHDA and CDR2 SQIVND (reference sequence). V gave up 7 bases and J gave up 5 bases, with 14 bases separating them. CDR3 length equals 13 residues. CDR3 nucleotide sequence: TGTGCCAGTATCAACAGGGCGTGGACTGAAGCTTTCTTT. Residues: CASINRAWTEAFF.

The CDR3 region is CASSWAAWEKLFF. In nucleotides, the CDR3 is TGTGCCAGCAGCTGGGCTGCGTGGGAAAAACTGTTTTTT. This chain connects TRBV28 to TRBJ1-4, with D uncertain. CDR1 MDHEN and CDR2 SYDVKM come from the germline V gene. With 6 bases removed from V and 8 bases from J, the gap between germline ends came to 13 bases. The CDR3 consists of 13 residues.

This clone was seen a handful of times. The V and J genes are TRBV5-1 and TRBJ1-2; 8 bases fit TRBD1. The length of the CDR3 is 12 residues. The germline gives CDR1 SGHRS, CDR2 YFSETQ. The V and J ends lost 9 bases and 11 bases, in that order; junction bases with no gene match: 12. CDR3 DNA sequence: TGCGCCACCTCTGAGACAGGACAGGGTTACACCTTC. Translation gives CATSETGQGYTF. Using reference TRBV5-1 and TRBJ1-2 for the parts outside the CDR3, the full variable domain is KAGVTQTPRYLIKTRGQQVTLSCSPISGHRSVSWYQQTPGQGLQFLFEYFSETQRNKGNFPGRFSGRQFSNSRSEMNVSTLELGDSALYLCATSETGQGYTFGSGTRLTVV.

The chain uses TRBV28 and TRBJ2-1; 11 bases are shared with TRBD2. The CDR3 loop spans 18 amino acids. Germline loops: CDR1 MDHEN, CDR2 SYDVKM. J lost 2 bases, V lost 2 bases, and 8 bases had no gene match. Written as DNA, the CDR3 is TGTGCCAGCAGTTTACTAGCGGGAGGCCTTCCGACCTACAATGAGCAGTTCTTC. This gives the protein CASSLLAGGLPTYNEQFF. The full variable domain, completed using reference TRBV28 and TRBJ2-1, is DVKVTQSSRYLVKRTGEKVFLECVQDMDHENMFWYRQDPGLGLRLIYFSYDVKMKEKGDIPEGYSVSREKKERFSLILESASTNQTSMYLCASSLLAGGLPTYNEQFFGPGTRLTVL.

The chain couples TRBV6-5 to TRBJ2-7; TRBD2 is a possible D gene (6 bases). V shed 4 bases and J shed 0 bases, with 13 bases lying between them. CDR1 and CDR2 (germline): MNHEY, SVGAGI. This CDR3 comprises 15 residues. The CDR3 DNA reads as TGTGCCAGCAGTTCGGGACTTGGGAGCTCCTACGAGCAGTACTTC. Its translation: CASSSGLGSSYEQYF.

The rearrangement links TRBV7-2 to TRBJ1-1; TRBD1 is a possible D gene (5 bases). V lost 3 bases to trimming and J lost 0 bases, with 8 bases between them. The CDR3 loop spans 14 amino acids. Germline loops: CDR1 SGHTA, CDR2 FQGNSA. CDR3 DNA: TGTGCCAGCAGCTTGGGGGGGATGAACACTGAAGCTTTCTTT. Its translation is CASSLGGMNTEAFF.

This clone was found a few times. The chain joins TRBV24-1 to TRBJ1-6, with 7 nucleotides matching TRBD1. Germline lookup yields CDR1 KGHDR and CDR2 SFDVKD. The CDR3 loop spans 16 amino acids. Trimming removed 1 base from V and 6 bases from J; junction bases left unmatched: 5. The CDR3 sequence is CATSDLMAGGNSPLHF. The CDR3 region has the DNA TGTGCCACCAGTGATTTAATGGCAGGGGGTAATTCACCCCTCCACTTT.

This clone is a singleton in its sample. The V gene is TRBV11-2, the J gene TRBJ2-7; possible D gene TRBD1, 5 bases. The CDR3 runs 13 residues. V was clipped by 3 bases and J by 5 bases, with 11 bases between them. CDR1 is SGHAT, CDR2 FQNNGV, per germline. The CDR3 DNA reads as TGTGCCAGCAGCTTTCAACAGGCCCACGAGCAGTACTTC. It is translated as CASSFQQAHEQYF.

This clone was detected a few times. V is TRBV11-2 and J is TRBJ2-7; 13 bases line up with TRBD2. J lost 7 bases, V lost 5 bases, and 2 bases had no gene match. CDR3 length equals 13 residues. Germline V gene data show CDR1 as SGHAT and CDR2 as FQNNGV. CDR3 protein: CASSPGLAGEQYF. CDR3 in DNA: TGTGCCAGCAGCCCGGGACTAGCGGGAGAGCAGTACTTC.

This clone was recorded once. V is TRBV28 and J is TRBJ1-1; 9 positions match TRBD1. Germline V gene lookup returns CDR1 MDHEN and CDR2 SYDVKM. V was clipped by 3 bases and J by 1 base; unmatched bases: 6. The CDR3 is 16 amino acids. The CDR3 DNA follows: TGTGCCAGCAGTTTCGGACAGGGGTGGAGGAACACTGAAGCTTTCTTT. Protein: CASSFGQGWRNTEAFF.

The chain joins TRBV9 to TRBJ1-6; D perhaps matches TRBD1 (6 bases). CDR1 SGDLS and CDR2 YYNGEE come from the germline V gene. The CDR3 totals 19 residues. Trimming took 3 bases from V and 0 from J, leaving 19 bases between them. CDR3 region: CASSASQQGASSYNSPLHF. CDR3 DNA sequence: TGTGCCAGCAGCGCGTCACAACAGGGTGCCAGCTCCTATAATTCACCCCTCCACTTT. The entire variable domain, with the rest obtained from reference TRBV9 and TRBJ1-6, is as follows: DSGVTQTPKHLITATGQRVTLRCSPRSGDLSVYWYQQSLDQGLQFLIQYYNGEERAKGNILERFSAQQFPDLHSELNLSSLELGDSALYFCASSASQQGASSYNSPLHFGNGTRLTVT.

The chain links TRBV5-1 to TRBJ2-7; possible D gene TRBD2, 6 bases. Germline-derived CDR1 and CDR2 are SGHRS and YFSETQ. V lost 3 bases and J lost 0, with 13 bases in between. The CDR3 runs 15 residues. The CDR3: CASSSPRRDSYEQYF. Written as DNA, the CDR3 is TGCGCCAGCAGCTCCCCCCGGCGGGACTCCTACGAGCAGTACTTC.

The CDR3 loop is CASSPRTRNQPQHF. The CDR3 DNA sequence: TGTGCCAGCAGTCCCCGGACTCGCAATCAGCCCCAGCATTTT. This chain joins TRBV6-5 and TRBJ1-5, with D hard to call. This CDR3 spans 14 amino acids. Per the germline V gene, CDR1 is MNHEY and CDR2 is SVGAGI. V gave up 5 bases and J gave up 2 bases, with 10 bases separating them.

This chain links TRBV7-3 with TRBJ1-1, with D unclear. Trimming shortened V by 5 bases and J by 1 base, and 8 bases separated the two germline ends. Germline CDR1 and CDR2: SGHTA and FQGTGA. The CDR3 contains 13 residues. Written as DNA, the CDR3 is TGTGCCAGCAGCACACACCAGAACACTGAAGCTTTCTTT. This encodes CASSTHQNTEAFF. Complete variable domain (other parts from reference TRBV7-3 and TRBJ1-1): GAGVSQTPSNKVTEKGKYVELRCDPISGHTALYWYRQSLGQGPEFLIYFQGTGAADDSGLPNDRFFAVRPEGSVSTLKIQRTERGDSAVYLCASSTHQNTEAFFGQGTRLTVV.

This clone was observed a single time. The rearrangement joins TRBV28 to TRBJ1-2, with 10 bases that match TRBD1. The CDR3 has 14 amino acids. V lost 5 bases and J lost 3; bases outside the gene matches: 3. From germline, CDR1 is MDHEN and CDR2 SYDVKM. The CDR3 loop reads CASSRQGAHYGYTF. As DNA, the CDR3 is TGTGCCAGCAGTCGACAGGGGGCACACTATGGCTACACCTTC.

The chain uses TRBV5-6 and TRBJ2-4; TRBD1 agrees at 9 bases. With V trimmed by 0 bases and J by 6 bases, 7 bases remained unmatched. This CDR3 spans 16 amino acids. CDR1 SGHDT and CDR2 YYEEEE come from the germline V gene. Written as DNA, the CDR3 is TGTGCCAGCAGCTTGGGTCTCCGGACAGGGGTAAACATTCAGTACTTC. Residues: CASSLGLRTGVNIQYF.

The chain uses TRBV5-1 and TRBJ1-5; 8 bases align to TRBD1. The CDR3 loop spans 15 amino acids. V trimming: 2 bases; J trimming: 5 bases; junction bases outside the gene matches: 6. In germline, CDR1 is SGHRS, CDR2 YFSETQ. The CDR3 nucleotides read TGCGCCAGCAGCTTAGGACAGGGTAAGGATCAGCCCCAGCATTTT. It codes for CASSLGQGKDQPQHF.

This chain uses TRBV19 with TRBJ2-1; 7 bases match TRBD2. Trimming at V came to 2 bases and at J to 2 bases, leaving 6 bases not matched to a gene. The CDR3 loop spans 16 amino acids. The germline CDR1 and CDR2 sequences are LNHDA and SQIVND (reference sequence). The CDR3 DNA reads TGTGCCAGTAGTATAAGTCCTAGCGGAGCCTACAATGAGCAGTTCTTC. This codes for CASSISPSGAYNEQFF.

This chain links TRBV28 with TRBJ1-1; no firm D call. CDR3 size: 15 residues. Germline V CDR1 and CDR2: MDHEN, SYDVKM. The V gene lost 10 bases and the J gene lost 0 bases, with 18 bases spanning the gap. The CDR3 DNA reads as TGTGCCACCCGAGGTTCAGCCCGCATGAACACTGAAGCTTTCTTT. Translation: CATRGSARMNTEAFF.

This sequence joins TRBV7-9 and TRBJ2-1, with 11 bases identical to TRBD2. Germline V gene sequence: CDR1 SEHNR, CDR2 FQNEAQ (reference sequence). The CDR3 length is 15 residues. The V segment lost 5 bases and the J segment 2 bases; nucleotides outside the gene matches: 2. The DNA of the CDR3 is TGTGCCAGCAGCCCGACTAGCGGGGCCTACAATGAGCAGTTCTTC. Its translation: CASSPTSGAYNEQFF.

On this clone: This CDR3 is also generated by other DNA sequences in the sample. In DNA form, the CDR3 reads TGCGCCAGCAGCTTGGCTAGAGAGACCCAGTACTTC. It yields the protein CASSLARETQYF. V and J are TRBV5-1 and TRBJ2-5; D call uncertain. Deletions cut 0 bases from V and 4 bases from J, with 4 bases between. CDR1 is SGHRS and CDR2 is YFSETQ in the germline V gene. The CDR3 consists of 12 residues. The entire variable domain, with the rest obtained from reference TRBV5-1 and TRBJ2-5, is as follows: KAGVTQTPRYLIKTRGQQVTLSCSPISGHRSVSWYQQTPGQGLQFLFEYFSETQRNKGNFPGRFSGRQFSNSRSEMNVSTLELGDSALYLCASSLARETQYFGPGTRLLVL.

The chain carries TRBV19 and TRBJ2-7, with D possibly matching TRBD2 (6 bases). V dropped 5 bases and J dropped 1 base, with 12 bases sitting between them. Germline CDR1 is LNHDA and CDR2 is SQIVND (reference sequence). The CDR3 spans 14 residues. DNA for the CDR3: TGTGCCAGTAGTCCGGGCGGGACTTCCTACGAGCAGTACTTC. It encodes CASSPGGTSYEQYF.

This clone has a handful of counts. Written as DNA, the CDR3 is TGTGCCAGCAGCAATCGGGACAGGGGGAACACTGAAGCTTTCTTT. Its protein is CASSNRDRGNTEAFF. The chain recombines TRBV3-1 (or the pseudogene TRBV3-2) with TRBJ1-1; 10 nucleotides agree with TRBD1. CDR1 is LGHDT, CDR2 YNNKEL, per germline (reference sequence). This CDR3 is built from 15 residues. Trimming cost V 5 bases and J 1 base; bases outside gene matches: 4.

The chain has TRBV7-2 and TRBJ2-7; 7 positions agree with TRBD1. CDR3 length: 16 residues. Unmatched junction bases numbered 10, after V lost 5 bases and J lost 0 bases. Looked up from germline, CDR1 is SGHTA and CDR2 is FQGNSA. The CDR3 here is CASSPYGDSLSYEQYF. The CDR3, as DNA: TGTGCCAGCAGCCCCTACGGGGACAGCCTCTCCTACGAGCAGTACTTC.

The gene calls are TRBV6-5 and TRBJ2-2, with a weak D call TRBD2 (5 bases). This CDR3 spans 14 amino acids. CDR1 is MNHEY and CDR2 is SVGAGI in the germline V gene. Between the trimmed V and J ends, which lost 6 bases and 6 bases, there was a span of 14 bases. The CDR3 DNA is TGTGCCAGCAGCCATAGAGGGCCCCCCGGGGAGCTGTTTTTT. This encodes CASSHRGPPGELFF.

This CDR3 is CASEGGYNSPLHF. The CDR3 DNA reads as TGTGCCAGCGAAGGGGGCTATAATTCACCCCTCCACTTT. The chain has TRBV7-9 and TRBJ1-6; TRBD1 might be the D (6 bases). This CDR3 spans 13 amino acids. The V end was cut by 8 bases, the J end by 3 bases, with 8 bases between. Germline V gene lookup returns CDR1 SEHNR and CDR2 FQNEAQ (reference sequence).